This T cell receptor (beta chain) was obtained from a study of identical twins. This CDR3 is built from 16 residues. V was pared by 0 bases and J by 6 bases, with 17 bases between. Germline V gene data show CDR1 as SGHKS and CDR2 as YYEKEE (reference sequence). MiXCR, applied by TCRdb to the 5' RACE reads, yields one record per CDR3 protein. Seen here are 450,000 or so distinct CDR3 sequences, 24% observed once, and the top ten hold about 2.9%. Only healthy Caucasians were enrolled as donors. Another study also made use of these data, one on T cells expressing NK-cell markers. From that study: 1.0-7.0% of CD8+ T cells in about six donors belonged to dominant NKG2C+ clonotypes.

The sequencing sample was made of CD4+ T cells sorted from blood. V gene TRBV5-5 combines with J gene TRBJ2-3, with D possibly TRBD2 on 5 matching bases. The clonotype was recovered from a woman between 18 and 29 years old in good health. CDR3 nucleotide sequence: TGTGCCAGCAGCTTGGGGATGACTACCATAGGGGATACGCAGTATTTT. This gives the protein CASSLGMTTIGDTQYF.